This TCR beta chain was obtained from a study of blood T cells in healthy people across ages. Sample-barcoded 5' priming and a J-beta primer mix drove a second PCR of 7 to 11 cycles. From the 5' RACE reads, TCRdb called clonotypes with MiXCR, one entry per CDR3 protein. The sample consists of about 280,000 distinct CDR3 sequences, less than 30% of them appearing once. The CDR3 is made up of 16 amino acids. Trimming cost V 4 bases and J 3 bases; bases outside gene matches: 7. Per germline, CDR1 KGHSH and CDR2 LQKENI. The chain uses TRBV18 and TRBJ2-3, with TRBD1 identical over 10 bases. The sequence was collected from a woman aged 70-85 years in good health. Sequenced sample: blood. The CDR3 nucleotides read TGTGCCAGCTCACGGCGGACAGGGGGTATGACAGATACGCAGTATTTT. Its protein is CASSRRTGGMTDTQYF.